These T cell receptor beta chains were read from a single sample in a study of Tregs in tolerant kidney transplant recipients. Here immunoSEQ multiplex PCR was the method, and the copy in TCRdb shows in-frame clones only, minus some. The sample includes approximately 93,000 clones, 93% seen only once; the top ten take 0.4% to 0.55%. The specimen comprised CD4+ T cells from blood, sampled before the transplant. The receptors were gathered from a human donor who received a combined kidney and bone marrow transplant. The CDR3 runs from the conserved cysteine through the conserved F or W. The order of the fields is J gene, D gene, V gene, clone size, CDR3 length, CDR3 DNA, CDR3 protein. A D gene is named only where the DNA matches it firmly. Part of the rows lack a size; the others show once, few, many or a class for expanded clones.

j_call: TRBJ1-1
d_call: TRBD1
v_call: TRBV7-9
clone_size: -
cdr3_length: 16
cdr3_nt: TGTGCCAGCAGCCCGCGTCCCGGGACAGGGGCCACTGAAGCTTTCTTT
cdr3_aa: CASSPRPGTGATEAFF

j_call: TRBJ2-5
d_call: TRBD2
v_call: TRBV11-2
clone_size: -
cdr3_length: 17
cdr3_nt: TGTGCCAGCAGCTTGTCCCTTGGACTAGCGGGAGGGGAGACCCAGTACTTC
cdr3_aa: CASSLSLGLAGGETQYF

j_call: TRBJ1-6
d_call: -
v_call: TRBV5-6
clone_size: -
cdr3_length: 16
cdr3_nt: TGTGCCAGCAAGAGGCTGGACTCCTCCTATAATTCACCCCTCCACTTT
cdr3_aa: CASKRLDSSYNSPLHF

j_call: TRBJ1-2
d_call: TRBD1
v_call: TRBV29-1
clone_size: -
cdr3_length: 14
cdr3_nt: TGCAGCGTCGCGGGACAGGGGTCCATCGATGGCTACACCTTC
cdr3_aa: CSVAGQGSIDGYTF

j_call: TRBJ2-7
d_call: TRBD1
v_call: TRBV7-2
clone_size: -
cdr3_length: 17
cdr3_nt: TGTGCCAGCAGCCCCGGCGGGGCACAGGGGGAGAAATACGAGCAGTACTTC
cdr3_aa: CASSPGGAQGEKYEQYF

j_call: TRBJ1-2
d_call: -
v_call: TRBV5-6
clone_size: -
cdr3_length: 15
cdr3_nt: TGTGCCAGCAGCTTCTTCCAGGGTAGGGATCTTGGCTACACCTTC
cdr3_aa: CASSFFQGRDLGYTF

j_call: TRBJ1-5
d_call: TRBD1
v_call: TRBV4-1
clone_size: -
cdr3_length: 17
cdr3_nt: TGCGCCAGCAGCTACAGGGGGGGGGACTATAGCAATCAGCCCCAGCATTTT
cdr3_aa: CASSYRGGDYSNQPQHF

j_call: TRBJ1-1
d_call: -
v_call: TRBV11-1
clone_size: few
cdr3_length: 14
cdr3_nt: TGTGCCAGCAGCTTAGGTCGGGGGTCGGCTGAAGCTTTCTTT
cdr3_aa: CASSLGRGSAEAFF

j_call: TRBJ2-3
d_call: TRBD2
v_call: TRBV2
clone_size: once
cdr3_length: 15
cdr3_nt: TGTGCCAGCACCGGGACTAGCGGTCACGTTGATACGCAGTATTTT
cdr3_aa: CASTGTSGHVDTQYF

j_call: TRBJ1-4
d_call: -
v_call: TRBV19
clone_size: -
cdr3_length: 13
cdr3_nt: TGTGCCAGTAGTTTAGGACTCTTTGAAAAACTGTTTTTT
cdr3_aa: CASSLGLFEKLFF

j_call: TRBJ1-1
d_call: -
v_call: TRBV19
clone_size: -
cdr3_length: 15
cdr3_nt: TGTGCCAGTAGTATAGTTCACAGTTTCAACACTGAAGCTTTCTTT
cdr3_aa: CASSIVHSFNTEAFF

j_call: TRBJ2-3
d_call: -
v_call: TRBV5-6
clone_size: -
cdr3_length: 15
cdr3_nt: TGTGCCAGCAGCCCCTGGAGTCTGAGCACAGATACGCAGTATTTT
cdr3_aa: CASSPWSLSTDTQYF

j_call: TRBJ1-3
d_call: -
v_call: TRBV28
clone_size: -
cdr3_length: 14
cdr3_nt: TGTGCCAGCAGTTTAGGGGGGGGAGGAAACACCATATATTTT
cdr3_aa: CASSLGGGGNTIYF

j_call: TRBJ2-3
d_call: TRBD2
v_call: TRBV27
clone_size: -
cdr3_length: 15
cdr3_nt: TGTGCCAGCAGTCCGGGACTAGCGGGCACAGATACGCAGTATTTT
cdr3_aa: CASSPGLAGTDTQYF

j_call: TRBJ1-2
d_call: -
v_call: TRBV7-3
clone_size: once
cdr3_length: 13
cdr3_nt: TGTGCCAGCAGCTTAAGAAAGGCCTTGGAGAAAACCTTC
cdr3_aa: CASSLRKALEKTF

j_call: TRBJ2-5
d_call: -
v_call: TRBV27
clone_size: once
cdr3_length: 13
cdr3_nt: TGTGCCAGCAGTTTATTAGGCGGGGAGACCCAGTACTTC
cdr3_aa: CASSLLGGETQYF

j_call: TRBJ1-3
d_call: -
v_call: TRBV7-8
clone_size: -
cdr3_length: 16
cdr3_nt: TGTGCCAGCAGCTTAGTAGGCGGGGAGTATGGAAACACCATATATTTT
cdr3_aa: CASSLVGGEYGNTIYF

j_call: TRBJ2-1
d_call: -
v_call: TRBV18
clone_size: once
cdr3_length: 13
cdr3_nt: TGTGCCAGCTCACTAAGCTCCGAAAATGAGCAGTTCTTC
cdr3_aa: CASSLSSENEQFF

j_call: TRBJ1-1
d_call: TRBD1
v_call: TRBV30
clone_size: -
cdr3_length: 13
cdr3_nt: TGTGCCTGGAGTGTGGCAGGGGGGACTGAAGCTTTCTTT
cdr3_aa: CAWSVAGGTEAFF

j_call: TRBJ1-2
d_call: TRBD1
v_call: TRBV5-6
clone_size: -
cdr3_length: 12
cdr3_nt: TGTGCCAGCGACAGGGGTGGCTATGGCTACACCTTC
cdr3_aa: CASDRGGYGYTF

j_call: TRBJ2-3
d_call: TRBD2
v_call: TRBV19
clone_size: -
cdr3_length: 17
cdr3_nt: TGTGCCAGTAGTTTCTCTCCGGGACTAGCGAGCACAGATACGCAGTATTTT
cdr3_aa: CASSFSPGLASTDTQYF

j_call: TRBJ1-2
d_call: TRBD1
v_call: TRBV30
clone_size: -
cdr3_length: 17
cdr3_nt: TGTGCCTGGAGGAGCCCTAAGGGGCAGACAGGGCGGGGTGGCTACACCTTC
cdr3_aa: CAWRSPKGQTGRGGYTF

j_call: TRBJ1-2
d_call: -
v_call: TRBV30
clone_size: -
cdr3_length: 13
cdr3_nt: TGTGCCTGGAGTGTCGGGAAAAGTCATGGCTACACCTTC
cdr3_aa: CAWSVGKSHGYTF

j_call: TRBJ1-2
d_call: -
v_call: TRBV18
clone_size: -
cdr3_length: 15
cdr3_nt: TGTGCCAGCTCACCACGCCGGGAACCTAACTATGGCTACACCTTC
cdr3_aa: CASSPRREPNYGYTF

j_call: TRBJ2-3
d_call: TRBD2
v_call: TRBV18
clone_size: once
cdr3_length: 16
cdr3_nt: TGTGCCAGCTCACCACGTAGCGGGAGGGGATCAGATACGCAGTATTTT
cdr3_aa: CASSPRSGRGSDTQYF

j_call: TRBJ2-5
d_call: -
v_call: TRBV6-5
clone_size: -
cdr3_length: 14
cdr3_nt: TGTGCCAGCAGTGGGGGCGGACAGCAAGAGACCCAGTACTTC
cdr3_aa: CASSGGGQQETQYF

j_call: TRBJ1-5
d_call: -
v_call: TRBV19
clone_size: once
cdr3_length: 14
cdr3_nt: TGTGCCACCTGGAGGGGTAATGGCAATCAGCCCCAGCATTTT
cdr3_aa: CATWRGNGNQPQHF

j_call: TRBJ2-7
d_call: TRBD2
v_call: TRBV11-2
clone_size: -
cdr3_length: 16
cdr3_nt: TGTGCCAGCACCCGAGGACTAGCGGGAAAACTCTACGAGCAGTACTTC
cdr3_aa: CASTRGLAGKLYEQYF

j_call: TRBJ2-1
d_call: TRBD2
v_call: TRBV5-1
clone_size: -
cdr3_length: 14
cdr3_nt: TGCGCCAGCAGCTATGCGGGAGGGTACAATGAGCAGTTCTTC
cdr3_aa: CASSYAGGYNEQFF

j_call: TRBJ1-4
d_call: TRBD1
v_call: TRBV7-8
clone_size: -
cdr3_length: 13
cdr3_nt: TGTGCCAGTAAACAGGGGAGTGGTGAAAAACTGTTTTTT
cdr3_aa: CASKQGSGEKLFF

j_call: TRBJ1-1
d_call: -
v_call: TRBV19
clone_size: -
cdr3_length: 15
cdr3_nt: TGTGCCAGTAATGGGCGGGGGGGAGGGAACACTGAAGCTTTCTTT
cdr3_aa: CASNGRGGGNTEAFF

j_call: TRBJ2-7
d_call: TRBD1
v_call: TRBV18
clone_size: -
cdr3_length: 15
cdr3_nt: TGTGCCAGCTCACCTGGTCCGGACAGGGGACACGAGCAGTACTTC
cdr3_aa: CASSPGPDRGHEQYF

j_call: TRBJ2-1
d_call: -
v_call: TRBV11-1
clone_size: -
cdr3_length: 15
cdr3_nt: TGTGCCAGCAGCTCGGACAGAAAGGACTACAATGAGCAGTTCTTC
cdr3_aa: CASSSDRKDYNEQFF

j_call: TRBJ2-1
d_call: TRBD2
v_call: TRBV5-4
clone_size: -
cdr3_length: 15
cdr3_nt: TGTGCCAGCAGCATAGGACTAGCGGGGGCCAATGAGCAGTTCTTC
cdr3_aa: CASSIGLAGANEQFF

j_call: TRBJ1-5
d_call: -
v_call: TRBV5-4
clone_size: -
cdr3_length: 17
cdr3_nt: TGTGCCAGCAGCTTGGGGGGCGGCAGGCCAAGCAATCAGCCCCAGCATTTT
cdr3_aa: CASSLGGGRPSNQPQHF

j_call: TRBJ1-5
d_call: TRBD1
v_call: TRBV18
clone_size: -
cdr3_length: 16
cdr3_nt: TGTGCCAGCTCACTCTTGGGACAGAACAGCAATCAGCCCCAGCATTTT
cdr3_aa: CASSLLGQNSNQPQHF

j_call: TRBJ1-3
d_call: -
v_call: TRBV9
clone_size: once
cdr3_length: 15
cdr3_nt: TGTGCCAGCAGCGTAGGAGGCAGCTCTGGAAACACCATATATTTT
cdr3_aa: CASSVGGSSGNTIYF

j_call: TRBJ2-5
d_call: TRBD2
v_call: TRBV7-9
clone_size: -
cdr3_length: 16
cdr3_nt: TGTGCCAGCAGCTTAATAGGGCTAGCGGGAGGGGAGACCCAGTACTTC
cdr3_aa: CASSLIGLAGGETQYF

j_call: TRBJ2-1
d_call: -
v_call: TRBV6-5
clone_size: -
cdr3_length: 13
cdr3_nt: TGTGCCAGCAGTTTAACGAGTTACAATGAGCAGTTCTTC
cdr3_aa: CASSLTSYNEQFF

j_call: TRBJ2-5
d_call: -
v_call: TRBV7-9
clone_size: -
cdr3_length: 17
cdr3_nt: TGTGCCAGCAGCTTAGCTGAGGTCTCCCTGTACCAAGAGACCCAGTACTTC
cdr3_aa: CASSLAEVSLYQETQYF

j_call: TRBJ2-7
d_call: -
v_call: TRBV4-3
clone_size: -
cdr3_length: 15
cdr3_nt: TGCGCCAGCAGCCAAGGGGGCAGCGACAGGTCCGAGCAGTACTTC
cdr3_aa: CASSQGGSDRSEQYF

j_call: TRBJ2-1
d_call: TRBD1
v_call: TRBV13
clone_size: -
cdr3_length: 16
cdr3_nt: TGTGCCAGCAGCTTAGGCCTACTGGGACAGGTTAATGAGCAGTTCTTC
cdr3_aa: CASSLGLLGQVNEQFF

j_call: TRBJ2-4
d_call: TRBD1
v_call: TRBV5-1
clone_size: -
cdr3_length: 13
cdr3_nt: TGCGCCAGCAGCTTGGGACAGGGAAACATTCAGTACTTC
cdr3_aa: CASSLGQGNIQYF

j_call: TRBJ1-1
d_call: -
v_call: TRBV5-6
clone_size: -
cdr3_length: 12
cdr3_nt: TGTGCCAGCAGCTCCAGGGGTATTGAAGCTTTCTTT
cdr3_aa: CASSSRGIEAFF

j_call: TRBJ2-1
d_call: TRBD1
v_call: TRBV11-2
clone_size: -
cdr3_length: 15
cdr3_nt: TGTGCCACAGGATCAAAGTCGAGGGGGCGTAATGAGCAGTTCTTC
cdr3_aa: CATGSKSRGRNEQFF

j_call: TRBJ1-1
d_call: -
v_call: TRBV18
clone_size: -
cdr3_length: 14
cdr3_nt: TGTGCCAGCTCACCACGGGGGGTGGGCACTGAAGCTTTCTTT
cdr3_aa: CASSPRGVGTEAFF

j_call: TRBJ1-1
d_call: -
v_call: TRBV30
clone_size: -
cdr3_length: 12
cdr3_nt: TGTGCCTGGAGTCCTATGAACACTGAAGCTTTCTTT
cdr3_aa: CAWSPMNTEAFF

j_call: TRBJ1-6
d_call: TRBD1
v_call: TRBV19
clone_size: -
cdr3_length: 14
cdr3_nt: TGTGCCAGTAGTATACAGGGGGCTGATTCACCCCTCCACTTT
cdr3_aa: CASSIQGADSPLHF

j_call: TRBJ2-3
d_call: -
v_call: TRBV5-4
clone_size: -
cdr3_length: 15
cdr3_nt: TGTGCCAGCAGCAACGGACTACCGAGCACAGATACGCAGTATTTT
cdr3_aa: CASSNGLPSTDTQYF

j_call: TRBJ2-1
d_call: -
v_call: TRBV30
clone_size: -
cdr3_length: 15
cdr3_nt: TGTGCCTGGAGGAGGAGACAGTTTGGCTACAATGAGCAGTTCTTC
cdr3_aa: CAWRRRQFGYNEQFF

j_call: TRBJ1-1
d_call: -
v_call: TRBV29-1
clone_size: -
cdr3_length: 12
cdr3_nt: TGCAGCGTTGGAGGTGGGAACACTGAAGCTTTCTTT
cdr3_aa: CSVGGGNTEAFF

j_call: TRBJ2-1
d_call: -
v_call: TRBV10-3
clone_size: few
cdr3_length: 16
cdr3_nt: TGTGCCATCAGTGAGCCATGGGGGAGGTCCTACAATGAGCAGTTCTTC
cdr3_aa: CAISEPWGRSYNEQFF

j_call: TRBJ1-1
d_call: -
v_call: TRBV15
clone_size: -
cdr3_length: 11
cdr3_nt: TGTGCCACCAGAGGGGCGGAGGAAGCTTTCTTT
cdr3_aa: CATRGAEEAFF

j_call: TRBJ1-5
d_call: -
v_call: TRBV4-1
clone_size: -
cdr3_length: 13
cdr3_nt: TGCGCCAGCAGCCAACAGGGAGGTCAGCCCCAGCATTTT
cdr3_aa: CASSQQGGQPQHF

j_call: TRBJ2-7
d_call: TRBD1
v_call: TRBV11-3
clone_size: once
cdr3_length: 16
cdr3_nt: TGTGCCAGCAGCTCAGGGACAGGTGGATGGGAGTACGAGCAGTACTTC
cdr3_aa: CASSSGTGGWEYEQYF

j_call: TRBJ1-1
d_call: TRBD1
v_call: TRBV7-2
clone_size: -
cdr3_length: 16
cdr3_nt: TGTGCCAGCAGCTTATGGGGGACAGGGGCTAACACTGAAGCTTTCTTT
cdr3_aa: CASSLWGTGANTEAFF

j_call: TRBJ2-1
d_call: TRBD2
v_call: TRBV5-1
clone_size: -
cdr3_length: 15
cdr3_nt: TGCGCCAGCAGGATACTAGCGGGAGACTACAATGAGCAGTTCTTC
cdr3_aa: CASRILAGDYNEQFF

j_call: TRBJ2-1
d_call: -
v_call: TRBV5-1
clone_size: -
cdr3_length: 14
cdr3_nt: TGCGCCAGTAAGCTCCTAGCGACGGTCGATGAGCAGTTCTTC
cdr3_aa: CASKLLATVDEQFF

j_call: TRBJ2-5
d_call: TRBD1
v_call: TRBV2
clone_size: -
cdr3_length: 12
cdr3_nt: TGTGCCAGCAGGGACAGGGGTGAGACCCAGTACTTC
cdr3_aa: CASRDRGETQYF